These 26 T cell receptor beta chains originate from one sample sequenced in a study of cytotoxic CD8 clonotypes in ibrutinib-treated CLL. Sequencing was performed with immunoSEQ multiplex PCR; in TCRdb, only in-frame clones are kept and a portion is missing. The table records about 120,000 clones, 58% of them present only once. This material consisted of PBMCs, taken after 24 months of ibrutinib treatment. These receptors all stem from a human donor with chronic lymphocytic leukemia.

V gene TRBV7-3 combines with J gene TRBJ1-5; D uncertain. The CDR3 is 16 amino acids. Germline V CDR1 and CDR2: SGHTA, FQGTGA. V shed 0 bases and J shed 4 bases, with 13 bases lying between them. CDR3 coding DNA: TGTGCCAGCAGCTTAACGGGCTCAGGCGGAAATCAGCCCCAGCATTTT. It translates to CASSLTGSGGNQPQHF.

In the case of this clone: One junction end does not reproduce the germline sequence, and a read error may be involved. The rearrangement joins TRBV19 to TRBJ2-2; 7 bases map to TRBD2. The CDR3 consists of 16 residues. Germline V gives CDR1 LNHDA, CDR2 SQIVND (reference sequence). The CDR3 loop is CASSIPRTRGTGELFF. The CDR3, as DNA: TGTGCCAGTAGTATACCCCGGACTAGAGGGACCGGAGAGCTGTTTTTT. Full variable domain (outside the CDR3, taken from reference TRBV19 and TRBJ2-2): DGGITQSPKYLFRKEGQNVTLSCEQNLNHDAMYWYRQDPGQGLRLIYYSQIVNDFQKGDIAEGYSVSREKKESFPLTVTSAQKNPTAFYLCASSIPRTRGTGELFFGEGSRLTVL.

The CDR3 sequence is CASSEEIGGRNEQFF. In DNA, the CDR3 is TGTGCCAGCAGTGAAGAGATTGGGGGAAGGAATGAGCAGTTCTTC. The chain is built from TRBV2 and TRBJ2-1; D might be TRBD1 or TRBD2, each matching 5 bases. From germline, CDR1 is SNHLY and CDR2 FYNNEI. The V end was cut by 1 base, the J end by 7 bases, with 14 bases between. The CDR3 is 15 residues long.

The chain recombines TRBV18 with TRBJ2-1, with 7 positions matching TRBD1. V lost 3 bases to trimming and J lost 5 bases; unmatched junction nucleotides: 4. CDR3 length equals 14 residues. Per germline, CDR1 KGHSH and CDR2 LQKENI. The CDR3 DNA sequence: TGTGCCAGCTCACCTCCTGGACAGGACAATGAGCAGTTCTTC. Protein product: CASSPPGQDNEQFF.

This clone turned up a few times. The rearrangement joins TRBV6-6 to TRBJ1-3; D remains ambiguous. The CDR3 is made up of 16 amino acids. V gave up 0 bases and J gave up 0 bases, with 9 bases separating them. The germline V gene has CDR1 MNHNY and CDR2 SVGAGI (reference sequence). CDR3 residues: CASSYSSPASGNTIYF. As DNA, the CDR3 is TGTGCCAGCAGTTACTCGAGCCCAGCCTCTGGAAACACCATATATTTT.

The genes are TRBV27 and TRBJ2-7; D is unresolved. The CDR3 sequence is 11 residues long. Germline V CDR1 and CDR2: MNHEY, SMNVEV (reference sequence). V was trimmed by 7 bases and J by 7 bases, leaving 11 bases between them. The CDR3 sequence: CASTDTREQYF. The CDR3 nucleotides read TGTGCCAGCACCGATACACGAGAGCAGTACTTC.

CDR3 amino acids: CALTGSGNTIYF. As DNA, the CDR3 is TGTGCCTTGACAGGGTCTGGAAACACCATATATTTT. The chain uses TRBV30 and TRBJ1-3; 7 positions agree with TRBD1. CDR1 is GTSNPN and CDR2 is SVGIG in the germline V gene (reference sequence). The CDR3 has 12 residues. The J segment lost 1 base and the V segment lost 7 bases, leaving 1 base of the junction unmatched.

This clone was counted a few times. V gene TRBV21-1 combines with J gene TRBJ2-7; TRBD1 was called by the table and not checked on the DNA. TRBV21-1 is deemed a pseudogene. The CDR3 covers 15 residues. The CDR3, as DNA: TGTGCTTGGGCAGGGGGCCAGTACAACTCCTACGAGCAGTACTTC. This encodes CAWAGGQYNSYEQYF.

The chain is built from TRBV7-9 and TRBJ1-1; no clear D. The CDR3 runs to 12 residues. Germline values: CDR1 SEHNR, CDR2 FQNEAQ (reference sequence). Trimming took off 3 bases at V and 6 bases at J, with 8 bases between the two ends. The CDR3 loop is CASSFSLAEAFF. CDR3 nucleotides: TGTGCCAGCAGCTTTTCGCTCGCTGAAGCTTTCTTT.

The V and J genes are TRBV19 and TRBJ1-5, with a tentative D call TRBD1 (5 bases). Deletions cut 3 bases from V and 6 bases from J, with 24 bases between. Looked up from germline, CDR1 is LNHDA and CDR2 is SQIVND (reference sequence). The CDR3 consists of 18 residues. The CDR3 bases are TGTGCCAGTAGTATCGTACACAAGGGGCCATGGGTTGGTCAGCCCCAGCATTTT. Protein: CASSIVHKGPWVGQPQHF.

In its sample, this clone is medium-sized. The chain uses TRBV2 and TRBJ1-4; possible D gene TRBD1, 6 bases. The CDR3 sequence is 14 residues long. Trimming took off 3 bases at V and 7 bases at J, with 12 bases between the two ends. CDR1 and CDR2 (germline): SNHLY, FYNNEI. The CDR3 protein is CASSDRGPSEKLFF. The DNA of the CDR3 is TGTGCCAGCAGTGATCGGGGGCCTAGTGAAAAACTGTTTTTT.

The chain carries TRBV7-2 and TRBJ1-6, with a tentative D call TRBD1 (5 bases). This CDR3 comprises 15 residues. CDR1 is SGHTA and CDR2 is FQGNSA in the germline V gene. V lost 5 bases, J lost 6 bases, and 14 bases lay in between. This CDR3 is CASSTRQTANSPLHF. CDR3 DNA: TGTGCCAGCAGCACCCGACAGACGGCTAATTCACCCCTCCACTTT.

This CDR3 reads CASSPGGTQYF. The DNA for the CDR3 is TGTGCCAGCAGCCCAGGAGGGACCCAGTACTTC. The chain links TRBV13 to TRBJ2-5, with D possibly being TRBD2 (5 bases). The CDR3 contains 11 residues. CDR1 is PRHDT and CDR2 is FYEKMQ in the germline V gene (reference sequence). Trimming took 5 bases from V and 7 from J, leaving 8 bases between them.

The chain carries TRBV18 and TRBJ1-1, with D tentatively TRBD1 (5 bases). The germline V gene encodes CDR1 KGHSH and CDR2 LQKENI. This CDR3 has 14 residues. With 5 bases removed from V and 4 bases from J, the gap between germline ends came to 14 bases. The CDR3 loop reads CASSASQGATEAFF. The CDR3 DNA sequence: TGTGCCAGCTCAGCCTCCCAGGGAGCCACTGAAGCTTTCTTT.

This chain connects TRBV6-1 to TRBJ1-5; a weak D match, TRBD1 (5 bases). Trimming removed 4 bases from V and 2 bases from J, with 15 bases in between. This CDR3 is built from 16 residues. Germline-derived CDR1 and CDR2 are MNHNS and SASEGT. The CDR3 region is CASSARGGRGNQPQHF. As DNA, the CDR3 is TGTGCCAGCAGTGCCCGTGGGGGGAGAGGCAATCAGCCCCAGCATTTT.

The DNA of the CDR3 is TGTGCCAGCAGTGTAGTACAGGGAGCTGGCTACACCTTC. Translated: CASSVVQGAGYTF. The V call is TRBV2, the J call TRBJ1-2; D is perhaps TRBD1 (6 bases). Between the trimmed V and J ends, which lost 4 bases and 7 bases, there was a span of 13 bases. The CDR3 has 13 residues. The V gene's germline CDR1 is SNHLY and CDR2 FYNNEI.

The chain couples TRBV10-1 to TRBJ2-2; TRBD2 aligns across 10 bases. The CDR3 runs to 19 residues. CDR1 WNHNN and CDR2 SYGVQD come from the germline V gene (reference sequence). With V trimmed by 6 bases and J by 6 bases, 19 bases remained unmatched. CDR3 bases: TGCGCCAGCAGACGGACTAGAGCGGGGGGGCCTCGGAGGGCCGGGGAGCTGTTTTTT. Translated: CASRRTRAGGPRRAGELFF.

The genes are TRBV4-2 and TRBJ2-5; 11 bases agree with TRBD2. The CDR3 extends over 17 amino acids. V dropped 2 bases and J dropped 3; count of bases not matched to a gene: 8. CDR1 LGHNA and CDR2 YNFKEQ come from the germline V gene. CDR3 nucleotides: TGTGCCAGCAGCCAATGGGTAGCGGGGGGGCCCGAAGAGACCCAGTACTTC. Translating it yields CASSQWVAGGPEETQYF.

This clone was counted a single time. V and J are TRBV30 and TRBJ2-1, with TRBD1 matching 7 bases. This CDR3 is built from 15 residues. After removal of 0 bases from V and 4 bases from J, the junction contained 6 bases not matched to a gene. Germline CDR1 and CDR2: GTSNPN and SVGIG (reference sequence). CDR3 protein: CAWSVKGQLYNEQFF. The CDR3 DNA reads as TGTGCCTGGAGTGTAAAGGGACAGCTTTACAATGAGCAGTTCTTC.

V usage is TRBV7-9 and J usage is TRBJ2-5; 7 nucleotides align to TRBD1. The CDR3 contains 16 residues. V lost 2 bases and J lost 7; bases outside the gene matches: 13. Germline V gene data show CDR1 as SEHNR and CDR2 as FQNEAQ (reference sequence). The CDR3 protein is CASSLRGQSAAGTQYF. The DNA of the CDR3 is TGTGCCAGCAGCTTAAGGGGACAGTCAGCTGCGGGGACCCAGTACTTC.

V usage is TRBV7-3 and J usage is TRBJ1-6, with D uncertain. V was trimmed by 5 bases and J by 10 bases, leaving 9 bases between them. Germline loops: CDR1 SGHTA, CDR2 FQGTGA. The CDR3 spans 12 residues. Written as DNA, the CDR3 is TGTGCCAGCAGCGCAAGGGCCTCACCCCTCCACTTT. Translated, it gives CASSARASPLHF.

CDR3: CASSVGDRGSVDSPLHF. CDR3 bases: TGTGCCAGCAGCGTAGGTGACCGGGGCAGCGTTGATTCACCCCTCCACTTT. The rearrangement uses TRBV9 and TRBJ1-6, with a weak D call TRBD1 (5 bases). The CDR3 totals 17 residues. The germline V and J ends were trimmed by 0 bases and 8 bases, with 18 bases remaining between them. The germline V gene encodes CDR1 SGDLS and CDR2 YYNGEE.

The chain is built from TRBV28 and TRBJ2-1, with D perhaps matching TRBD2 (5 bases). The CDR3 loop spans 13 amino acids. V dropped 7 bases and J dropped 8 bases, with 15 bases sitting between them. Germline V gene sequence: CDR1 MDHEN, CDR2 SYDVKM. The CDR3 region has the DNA TGTGCCAGCATTTCGCCGCGGGTTTATGAGCAGTTCTTC. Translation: CASISPRVYEQFF.

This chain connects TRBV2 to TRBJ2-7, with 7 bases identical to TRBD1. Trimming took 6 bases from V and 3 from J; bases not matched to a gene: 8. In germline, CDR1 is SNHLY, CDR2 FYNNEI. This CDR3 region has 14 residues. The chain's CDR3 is CASRQGLALYEQYF. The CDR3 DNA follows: TGTGCCAGCAGACAGGGGTTGGCCCTCTACGAGCAGTACTTC.

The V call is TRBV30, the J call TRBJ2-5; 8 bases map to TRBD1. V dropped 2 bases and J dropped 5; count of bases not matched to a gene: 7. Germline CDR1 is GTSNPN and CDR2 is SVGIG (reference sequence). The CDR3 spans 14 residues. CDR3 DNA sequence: TGTGCCTGGAGTTTCTCGACAGGGGCCGAGACCCAGTACTTC. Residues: CAWSFSTGAETQYF.

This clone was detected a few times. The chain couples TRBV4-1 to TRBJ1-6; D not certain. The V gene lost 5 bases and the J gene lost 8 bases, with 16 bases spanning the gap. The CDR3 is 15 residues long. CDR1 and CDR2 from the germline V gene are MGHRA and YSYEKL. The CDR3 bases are TGCGCCAGCAGCGATTGGGTACAGCCGGATTCACCCCTCCACTTT. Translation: CASSDWVQPDSPLHF.